This T cell receptor (beta chain) was recorded in a study of shared T cell receptors in the human thymus. Germline V CDR1 and CDR2: MNHEY, SVGAGI. V lost 4 bases and J lost 1, with 8 bases in between. This CDR3 comprises 14 residues. The assay was immunoSEQ multiplex PCR, and TCRdb's table has in-frame clones only and misses some. The sample yields 550,000 to 800,000 clones, approximately 83% seen once. These data were likewise used in another study, on human thymus T cells. As reported in that work: Thymic repertoires of unrelated individuals were reported in related research to overlap highly.

This receptor was identified in a girl in the first two years of life with a congenital heart defect. Material: thymocytes. The V and J genes are TRBV6-5 and TRBJ2-1; possibly TRBD1 for D (6 bases). The CDR3 is CASSSGTSYNEQFF. The CDR3 DNA follows: TGTGCCAGCAGTTCCGGGACATCCTACAATGAGCAGTTCTTC.